This T cell receptor beta chain was found in a study of T cell repertoires in cytomegalovirus infection. TCRdb reanalysed the reads using MiXCR and keeps one entry per CDR3 protein. Of about 700,000 distinct CDR3 sequences detected, around 35% appear once; the ten largest clones hold about 20%. This clonotype was seen repeatedly, ten times or more. The antigen remains unidentified. Germline V gene sequence: CDR1 SGHTA, CDR2 FQGNSA. The CDR3 has 15 amino acids. The V gene lost 5 bases and the J gene lost 5 bases, with 16 bases spanning the gap. This material consisted of cultured PBMCs, taken from culture after CMV antigen stimulation. This clonotype originated in a human donor in good health (CMV status not recorded). Some clones in this sample may be carry-over from other donors' samples. This chain joins TRBV7-2 and TRBJ2-1; TRBD2 might be the D (6 bases). The DNA for the CDR3 is TGTGCCAGCAGCCGAGCCCGGGGACTGGACAATGAGCAGTTCTTC. Translated, it gives CASSRARGLDNEQFF.